The 13 T cell receptor beta chains listed next were all sequenced from one sample in a study of technical replicates of blood from a few donors. The data were produced by immunoSEQ multiplex PCR, yet TCRdb's version contains in-frame clones alone and is incomplete. The data show 84,000 or so clones, with around 94% seen just once and approximately 0.25% held by the top ten. Sequencing was performed on T cells isolated from PBMCs. The source of these receptors is a human donor in good health.

The rearrangement links TRBV6-4 to TRBJ2-7; 7 nucleotides match TRBD2. Germline V gene sequence: CDR1 MRHNA, CDR2 SNTAGT. The CDR3 is made up of 15 amino acids. Unmatched junction bases numbered 11, after V lost 4 bases and J lost 5 bases. The CDR3 DNA reads TGTGCCAGCAGTGTCGAAATGGGAGGGGCGGACGAGCAGTACTTC. Its translation is CASSVEMGGADEQYF.

This sequence joins TRBV19 and TRBJ2-7; TRBD2 agrees at 13 bases. The J segment lost 6 bases and the V segment lost 9 bases, leaving 23 bases of the junction unmatched. Germline V lookup: CDR1 LNHDA, CDR2 SQIVND (reference sequence). The CDR3 has 19 residues. The CDR3 protein is CASPNRSGLAGPTPGEQYF. CDR3 nucleotide sequence: TGTGCCAGCCCGAATCGTTCGGGACTAGCGGGACCAACTCCCGGCGAGCAGTACTTC.

The rearrangement uses TRBV9 and TRBJ2-5, with D hard to call. This CDR3 is 14 amino acids long. The germline V gene encodes CDR1 SGDLS and CDR2 YYNGEE. The V end lost 0 bases, the J end lost 2 bases, and 8 bases lay between the germline ends. The DNA for the CDR3 is TGTGCCAGCAGCGTAGGACTGTCGCAAGAGACCCAGTACTTC. Translated: CASSVGLSQETQYF.

The rearrangement uses TRBV7-3 and TRBJ1-1; D ambiguous. The CDR3 contains 14 residues. The germline V and J ends were trimmed by 1 base and 3 bases, with 9 bases remaining between them. The germline gives CDR1 SGHTA, CDR2 FQGTGA. Here the CDR3 reads CASSLNSKDTEAFF. The CDR3 DNA sequence: TGTGCCAGCAGCTTAAACAGTAAAGACACTGAAGCTTTCTTT.

J is TRBJ2-1 and V is TRBV5-1; 7 positions agree with TRBD2. Germline lookup yields CDR1 SGHRS and CDR2 YFSETQ. With V trimmed by 1 base and J by 3 bases, 7 bases remained unmatched. The CDR3 consists of 16 residues. The chain's CDR3 is CASSLTTSSIYNEQFF. The CDR3 DNA is TGCGCCAGCAGCTTGACGACTAGCTCGATCTACAATGAGCAGTTCTTC.

The chain joins TRBV5-1 to TRBJ2-7; the D gene is possibly TRBD2 (5 bases). Trimming shortened V by 5 bases and J by 2 bases, and 20 bases separated the two germline ends. Germline CDR1 is SGHRS and CDR2 is YFSETQ. CDR3 length: 16 residues. The CDR3, as DNA: TGCGCCAGCAGAAACCTGAGCGGAGACGACCCCTACGAGCAGTACTTC. Amino acids: CASRNLSGDDPYEQYF.

V and J are TRBV4-2 and TRBJ2-7; D ambiguous. This CDR3 is 13 amino acids long. CDR1 and CDR2 (germline): LGHNA, YNFKEQ. V was cut by 0 bases and J by 6 bases, with 9 bases left in between. The CDR3 DNA follows: TGTGCCAGCAGCCAAGATTTAATTAGCGAGCAGTACTTC. It codes for CASSQDLISEQYF.

The chain uses TRBV30 and TRBJ2-1; 8 bases line up with TRBD2. CDR1 and CDR2 from the germline V gene are GTSNPN and SVGIG (reference sequence). There are 16 residues in the CDR3. The V gene end was trimmed by 4 bases and the J gene end by 0 bases; junction bases not matched to a gene: 8. CDR3 region: CAWNRAGGSSYNEQFF. CDR3 nucleotides: TGTGCCTGGAATAGGGCGGGGGGCAGCTCCTACAATGAGCAGTTCTTC. Full variable domain (missing parts from reference TRBV30 and TRBJ2-1): SQTIHQWPATLVQPVGSPLSLECTVEGTSNPNLYWYRQAAGRGLQLLFYSVGIGQISSEVPQNLSASRPQDRQFILSSKKLLLSDSGFYLCAWNRAGGSSYNEQFFGPGTRLTVL.

The gene calls are TRBV4-2 and TRBJ2-3; 8 nucleotides match TRBD2. CDR1 and CDR2 (germline): LGHNA, YNFKEQ. Trimming took 1 base from V and 3 from J; bases not matched to a gene: 12. The CDR3 extends over 18 amino acids. The CDR3 here is CASSQAGSGRSGTDTQYF. Here the CDR3 DNA reads TGTGCCAGCAGCCAAGCAGGGAGCGGGAGAAGCGGGACAGATACGCAGTATTTT.

CDR3 amino acids: CASSLYRQETQYF. DNA of the CDR3: TGTGCCAGCAGCTTATACAGACAAGAGACCCAGTACTTC. V gene TRBV7-8 combines with J gene TRBJ2-5; D is uncertain. The CDR3 has 13 residues. Trimming stripped 2 bases from V and 2 bases from J, with 6 bases between. The germline gives CDR1 SGHVS, CDR2 FQNEAQ.

The chain couples TRBV27 to TRBJ2-3, with 7 bases lining up with TRBD1. With 4 bases clipped from V and 0 bases from J, the junction kept 7 bases outside the gene matches. Per germline, CDR1 MNHEY and CDR2 SMNVEV (reference sequence). The length of the CDR3 is 16 residues. The CDR3 loop reads CASSSPAGGSTDTQYF. CDR3 coding DNA: TGTGCCAGCAGTTCGCCAGCAGGGGGTAGCACAGATACGCAGTATTTT.

This chain joins TRBV6-1 and TRBJ2-7; TRBD2 matches at 8 bases. From germline, CDR1 is MNHNS and CDR2 SASEGT. V dropped 3 bases and J dropped 5; count of bases not matched to a gene: 12. The CDR3 is 16 amino acids. CDR3: CASSEALSAGDHEQYF. CDR3 DNA sequence: TGTGCCAGCAGTGAGGCCTTATCAGCGGGAGACCACGAGCAGTACTTC.

The chain employs TRBV10-3 and TRBJ2-3; no clear D. The CDR3 length is 13 residues. V lost 2 bases and J lost 9, with 12 bases in between. The germline V gene has CDR1 ENHRY and CDR2 SYGVKD. The DNA of the CDR3 is TGTGCCATCAGTGAGCCGTCCCCGCGGACGCAGTATTTT. This translates into CAISEPSPRTQYF.